The 2 T cell receptor beta chains listed next were all sequenced from one sample in a study of STAT5B mutations in CD4+ large granular lymphocyte leukemia. Only in-frame clones appear in the TCRdb table, and some are missing; sequencing was by immunoSEQ multiplex PCR. This table has about 33,000 clones, 74% appearing once. Sequencing was performed on CD4+ T cells from blood buffy coats. These receptors originate from a human donor in good health.

This rearrangement joins TRBV6-1 to TRBJ2-5, with D maybe TRBD2 (6 bases). Per germline, CDR1 MNHNS and CDR2 SASEGT. The ends were cut back, 1 base at V and 5 bases at J, with 14 bases in the middle. The CDR3 covers 15 residues. CDR3 sequence: CASSEGFRGLETQYF. CDR3 DNA: TGTGCCAGCAGTGAAGGGTTTCGGGGGTTGGAGACCCAGTACTTC.

The rearrangement joins TRBV5-1 to TRBJ1-5; the match to TRBD1 covers 7 bases. The V and J ends lost 2 bases and 1 base, in that order; junction bases with no gene match: 3. CDR3 size: 15 residues. Germline values: CDR1 SGHRS, CDR2 YFSETQ. The CDR3 DNA reads TGCGCCAGCAGCTTAACAGGGGCGAGCAATCAGCCCCAGCATTTT. Its translation is CASSLTGASNQPQHF.